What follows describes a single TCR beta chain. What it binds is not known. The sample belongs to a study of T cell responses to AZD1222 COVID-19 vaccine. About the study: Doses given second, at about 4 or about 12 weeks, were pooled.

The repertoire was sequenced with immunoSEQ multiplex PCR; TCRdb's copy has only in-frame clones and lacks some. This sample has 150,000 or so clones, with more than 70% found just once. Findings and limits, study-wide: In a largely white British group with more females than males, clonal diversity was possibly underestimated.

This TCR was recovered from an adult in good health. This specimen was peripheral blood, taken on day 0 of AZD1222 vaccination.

The chain's CDR3 is CAINPTATGELFF. DNA for the CDR3: TGTGCCATCAACCCGACAGCTACCGGGGAGCTGTTTTTT. The rearrangement links TRBV10-3 to TRBJ2-2, with a tentative D call TRBD1 (5 bases). Germline values: CDR1 ENHRY, CDR2 SYGVKD. Trimming pared 7 bases from V and 5 bases from J, leaving 11 bases between. This CDR3 comprises 13 residues.